This TCR beta chain was obtained from a study of T cell changes during pregnancy in multiple sclerosis (dated by TCRdb to between 2018 and 2021). At the level of the whole study: The study looked at changes in the T cell repertoire across pregnancy in women with multiple sclerosis.

The library was made by the immunoSEQ multiplex PCR assay. This immuneACCESS table, as held by TCRdb, lists in-frame sequences with V and J called but not all clones. Of the missing ones, under half trace to an unresolved V gene in checked studies; the others have no known cause. The sample table records tens of thousands of clones; roughly 89% of these occur just once. Roughly 1.4% of the sample goes to the ten largest clones. With regard to this clone: It has no known antigen specificity. No clone much larger than this one lies a single base away; base qualities are absent.

At the junction V is shortened by 2 bases and J by 7 bases, with 8 bases in between. CDR1 and CDR2 (MDHEN, SYDVKM) derive from the germline V gene. The cysteine opens and the phenylalanine closes a CDR3 of 12 amino acids. Solely the CDR3 DNA is kept, with 36 bases framed from the first base. The V and J genes are TRBV28 and TRBJ1-2; the D gene is not confidently resolved. The sequence was obtained from a female donor in good health, enrolled as a control in a pregnancy study. The source was peripheral blood, collected in the third trimester of pregnancy. Read as DNA, the sequence is TGTGCCAGCAGTTTAGAGGCTCGTGGCTACACCTTC. Its coded protein is CASSLEARGYTF.